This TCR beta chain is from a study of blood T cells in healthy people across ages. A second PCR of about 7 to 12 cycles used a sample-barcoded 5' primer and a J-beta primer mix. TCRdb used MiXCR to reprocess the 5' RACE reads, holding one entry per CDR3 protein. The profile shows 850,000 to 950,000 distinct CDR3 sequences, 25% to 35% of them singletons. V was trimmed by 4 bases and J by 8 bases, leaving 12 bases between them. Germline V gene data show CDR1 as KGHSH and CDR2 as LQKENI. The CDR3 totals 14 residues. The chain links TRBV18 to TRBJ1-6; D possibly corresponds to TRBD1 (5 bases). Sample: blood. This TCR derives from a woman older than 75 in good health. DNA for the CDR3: TGTGCCAGCTCACGGGACGGGGTGGATTCACCCCTCCACTTT. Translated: CASSRDGVDSPLHF.